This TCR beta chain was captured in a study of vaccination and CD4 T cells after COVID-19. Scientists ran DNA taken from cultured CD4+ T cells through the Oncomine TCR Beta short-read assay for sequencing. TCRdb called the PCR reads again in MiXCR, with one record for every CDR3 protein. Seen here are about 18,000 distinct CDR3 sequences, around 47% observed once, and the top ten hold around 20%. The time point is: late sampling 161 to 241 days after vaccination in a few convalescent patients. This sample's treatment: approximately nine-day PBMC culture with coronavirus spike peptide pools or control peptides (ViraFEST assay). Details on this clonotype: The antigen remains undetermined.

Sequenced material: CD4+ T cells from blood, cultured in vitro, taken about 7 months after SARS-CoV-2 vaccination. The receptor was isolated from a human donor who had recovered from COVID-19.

CDR3: CASRTGTDSPLHF. The CDR3 DNA is TGTGCCAGCAGGACGGGGACAGACTCACCCCTCCACTTT. The chain employs TRBV7-9 and TRBJ1-6, with 7 bases aligning to TRBD1. The CDR3 has 13 residues. Germline loops: CDR1 SEHNR, CDR2 FQNEAQ (reference sequence). The V gene end was trimmed by 6 bases and the J gene end by 10 bases; junction bases not matched to a gene: 6.